The rows below give T cell receptor beta chains drawn from one sample of a study of T cell responses to AZD1222 COVID-19 vaccine. Method: immunoSEQ multiplex PCR; TCRdb's copy keeps in-frame clones and lacks some. The sample consists of around 150,000 clones, around 93% of them appearing once. Here the sequenced sample was peripheral blood, taken 28 days after the second AZD1222 dose. The receptors stem from an adult who received the AZD1222 COVID-19 vaccine. The CDR3 runs from the conserved cysteine through the conserved F or W. A D gene is named only where the DNA matches it firmly. Clone size is not always given. Where it is, it says once, few, many or a class for expanded clones.

CDR3 DNA,CDR3 protein,clone size,D gene,J gene,V gene
TGTGCCAGCAGCCAGGTAGCTTTTTCCTACAATGAGCAGTTCTTC,CASSQVAFSYNEQFF,NA,NA,TRBJ2-1,TRBV3-1/TRBV3-2
TGTGCCACCAGTTGGACAGGGGGCTATGGCTACACCTTC,CATSWTGGYGYTF,NA,TRBD1,TRBJ1-2,TRBV24-1
TGTGCCAGCAGTACAGGGGTGGTGAACACTGAAGCTTTCTTT,CASSTGVVNTEAFF,NA,TRBD1,TRBJ1-1,TRBV11-1
TGTGCCACCAGCAGAGGGAGGAATGAGCAGTTCTTC,CATSRGRNEQFF,NA,NA,TRBJ2-1,TRBV15
TGTGCCAGCAGTTTAACGAGGTTGGGCACCGGGGAGCTGTTTTTT,CASSLTRLGTGELFF,NA,NA,TRBJ2-2,TRBV27
TGCGCCAGCAGCTCAAGCGGGCAGGGTAAAATGGGTGGCTACACCTTC,CASSSSGQGKMGGYTF,NA,NA,TRBJ1-2,TRBV4-1
TGTGCCAGCAGTGAAGGACCGGGACAGGGAAATCAGCCCCAGCATTTT,CASSEGPGQGNQPQHF,NA,TRBD1,TRBJ1-5,TRBV2
TGTGCCTTAGGACAGCCCAACACCGGGGAGCTGTTTTTT,CALGQPNTGELFF,NA,NA,TRBJ2-2,TRBV30
TGTGCCAGCATTAGGGGGCGCGTGGACTATGGCTACACCTTC,CASIRGRVDYGYTF,NA,TRBD1,TRBJ1-2,TRBV6-6
TGTGCCAGCAGTTTACGTGGGAGCGTGCATGGCTACACCTTC,CASSLRGSVHGYTF,NA,NA,TRBJ1-2,TRBV27
TGTGCCAGCAGCCCAGGGTCGGGGTTACTCTCCTACGAGCAGTACTTC,CASSPGSGLLSYEQYF,NA,NA,TRBJ2-7,TRBV7-2
TGTGCCAGCAGCTTAGCACACATGAACACTGAAGCTTTCTTT,CASSLAHMNTEAFF,NA,NA,TRBJ1-1,TRBV7-3
TGTGCCAGCAGTTCAGGGGGCGGTGGCTACACCTTC,CASSSGGGGYTF,NA,TRBD1,TRBJ1-2,TRBV28
TGTGCCAGCAGTTGGGGACGAACTAATGAAAAACTGTTTTTT,CASSWGRTNEKLFF,NA,NA,TRBJ1-4,TRBV2
TGTGCCAGCAGCTTAGGAGGGGGCGGATTTGTCACTGAAGCTTTCTTT,CASSLGGGGFVTEAFF,NA,TRBD1,TRBJ1-1,TRBV7-2
TGTGCCAGCAGGGGACAGGGAAGCCACGAGCAGTACTTC,CASRGQGSHEQYF,NA,TRBD1,TRBJ2-7,TRBV28
TGTGCCAGTAGTTACTCGGCCCCGAGCTCTGGAAACACCATATATTTT,CASSYSAPSSGNTIYF,NA,NA,TRBJ1-3,TRBV6-6
TGTGCCACCAACAACAGGGCTAGAATCCAAGAGACCCAGTACTTC,CATNNRARIQETQYF,once,NA,TRBJ2-5,TRBV15
TGTGCCAGTAGTATAGATGGGCCCCCCACTGAAGCTTTCTTT,CASSIDGPPTEAFF,NA,NA,TRBJ1-1,TRBV19
TGCGCCAGCAGCCAGACAGGTGAAAAACTGTTTTTT,CASSQTGEKLFF,NA,NA,TRBJ1-4,TRBV4-1
TGTGCCAGCAGTGAATCGAGGGACGCCGGGTGGGGAAAACTGTTTTTT,CASSESRDAGWGKLFF,NA,NA,TRBJ1-4,TRBV6-1
TGTGCCAGCAGCCGAGCTCGCTCTGGGGCCAACGTCCTGACTTTC,CASSRARSGANVLTF,NA,NA,TRBJ2-6,TRBV5-4
TGTGCCAGCTCACCAAGAAGAGATGAAGCTTTCTTT,CASSPRRDEAFF,NA,NA,TRBJ1-1,TRBV18
TGTGCCAGCAGTGAAGGGCCCCGGCAGCCCCAGCATTTT,CASSEGPRQPQHF,NA,NA,TRBJ1-5,TRBV6-1
TGCAGTGCTAGCAGGCTCGATGAGCAGTTCTTC,CSASRLDEQFF,NA,NA,TRBJ2-1,TRBV20-1
TGTGCCAGTAGTACGACGGCGAACACTGAAGCTTTCTTT,CASSTTANTEAFF,NA,NA,TRBJ1-1,TRBV19
TGTGCCAGCAGTTACGGGGGCGCGGGCAATCAGCCCCAGCATTTT,CASSYGGAGNQPQHF,few,NA,TRBJ1-5,TRBV6-2/TRBV6-3
TGCGCCAGCAGCTTGGAACTGGATTCACCCCTCCACTTT,CASSLELDSPLHF,NA,NA,TRBJ1-6,TRBV5-1
TGTGCCAGCAGCCTGGGGACGGTTAACTATGGCTACACCTTC,CASSLGTVNYGYTF,NA,NA,TRBJ1-2,TRBV5-6
TGTGCCAGCAGCTTAGCGTTGTCAGCAGAAGCTTTCTTT,CASSLALSAEAFF,NA,NA,TRBJ1-1,TRBV7-8
TGTGCCAGTAGGTGGACGGTGAACACTGAAGCTTTCTTT,CASRWTVNTEAFF,NA,NA,TRBJ1-1,TRBV19
TGTGCCAGCAGCTTATCCCCAGGTCCGAACACTGAAGCTTTCTTT,CASSLSPGPNTEAFF,NA,NA,TRBJ1-1,TRBV11-2
TGCGCCAGCAGGGCGAGTGGGGGGGGGAGAAGCGCGCAGTATTTT,CASRASGGGRSAQYF,NA,TRBD2,TRBJ2-3,TRBV10-2
TGTGCCAGCAGCTACGATCCGGGACAGGAACGCGAGCAGTACTTC,CASSYDPGQEREQYF,NA,TRBD1,TRBJ2-7,TRBV7-2
TGTGCCAGCAGCCGGACCAATGAAGCTTTCTTT,CASSRTNEAFF,NA,NA,TRBJ1-1,TRBV12-3/TRBV12-4
TGTGCCAGCAGCCCAAACGCCGGATACAACTACAATGAGCAGTTCTTC,CASSPNAGYNYNEQFF,NA,NA,TRBJ2-1,TRBV7-3
TGTGCCAGCAGGCAATATAGCAATCAGCCCCAGCATTTT,CASRQYSNQPQHF,NA,NA,TRBJ1-5,TRBV6-5
TGTGCCAGCAGCTTCTCGATGAACACTGAAGCTTTCTTT,CASSFSMNTEAFF,NA,NA,TRBJ1-1,TRBV5-6
TGTGCCAGCAGCTTAGCCAGGGTGAACACTGAAGCTTTCTTT,CASSLARVNTEAFF,NA,NA,TRBJ1-1,TRBV7-2